The T cell receptor beta chain described here comes from a study of lung T cells in sarcoidosis with Löfgren's syndrome. CDR1 and CDR2 from the germline V gene are DFQATT and SNEGSKA (reference sequence). Trimming pared 6 bases from V and 12 bases from J, leaving 26 bases between. This CDR3 is 15 amino acids long. TCRdb itself ran the reads through MiXCR, one entry per CDR3 protein. In the table there are about 21,000 distinct CDR3 sequences, 20% to 25% of which are singletons. Study-level results: Versus controls, Löfgren's syndrome patients reportedly showed TRAV12-1 and TRBV2 as most expanded.

As regards this clonotype: What it binds is not known.

The chain combines TRBV20-1 with TRBJ1-4; TRBD1 might be the D (6 bases). This TCR derives from a human donor with sarcoidosis (Löfgren's syndrome or another form), or a control subject (not recorded which). The source material was CD4+ T cells from PBMCs. CDR3 coding DNA: TGCAGTGCAAACCCCCCGGGACAAGAAAATGGAGAACTGTTTTTT. As protein: CSANPPGQENGELFF.